This T cell receptor (beta chain) was sequenced for a study of blood T cell repertoires in COVID-19. Turning to the study itself: Samples representing acute and convalescent COVID-19 were sourced from the United States, Italy and Spain. PBMCs, B-cell-depleted T cells, or T cells were the source of the cDNA or gDNA that made up the material.

The authors' processing: Amplification with reference gene primers provided the estimates of nucleated cell counts. Data came from immunoSEQ multiplex PCR; TCRdb stores just in-frame clones and leaves some out. The V and J calls and the clone size are those of that table, but D and trimming were determined from the DNA. The table shows about 72,000 clones, with around 76% occurring only once. This clone was counted a single time. Trimming at V came to 0 bases and at J to 4 bases, leaving 1 base not matched to a gene. Germline V gives CDR1 LGHNA, CDR2 YSLEER. This CDR3 spans 14 amino acids. The sequence derives from a human donor in a cohort sampled during active COVID-19. The chain couples TRBV4-3 to TRBJ1-2, with 8 bases lining up with TRBD1. Sequenced input: peripheral blood. The CDR3, as DNA: TGCGCCAGCAGCCAAGAAACAGGGGGCTATGGCTACACCTTC. Residues: CASSQETGGYGYTF.